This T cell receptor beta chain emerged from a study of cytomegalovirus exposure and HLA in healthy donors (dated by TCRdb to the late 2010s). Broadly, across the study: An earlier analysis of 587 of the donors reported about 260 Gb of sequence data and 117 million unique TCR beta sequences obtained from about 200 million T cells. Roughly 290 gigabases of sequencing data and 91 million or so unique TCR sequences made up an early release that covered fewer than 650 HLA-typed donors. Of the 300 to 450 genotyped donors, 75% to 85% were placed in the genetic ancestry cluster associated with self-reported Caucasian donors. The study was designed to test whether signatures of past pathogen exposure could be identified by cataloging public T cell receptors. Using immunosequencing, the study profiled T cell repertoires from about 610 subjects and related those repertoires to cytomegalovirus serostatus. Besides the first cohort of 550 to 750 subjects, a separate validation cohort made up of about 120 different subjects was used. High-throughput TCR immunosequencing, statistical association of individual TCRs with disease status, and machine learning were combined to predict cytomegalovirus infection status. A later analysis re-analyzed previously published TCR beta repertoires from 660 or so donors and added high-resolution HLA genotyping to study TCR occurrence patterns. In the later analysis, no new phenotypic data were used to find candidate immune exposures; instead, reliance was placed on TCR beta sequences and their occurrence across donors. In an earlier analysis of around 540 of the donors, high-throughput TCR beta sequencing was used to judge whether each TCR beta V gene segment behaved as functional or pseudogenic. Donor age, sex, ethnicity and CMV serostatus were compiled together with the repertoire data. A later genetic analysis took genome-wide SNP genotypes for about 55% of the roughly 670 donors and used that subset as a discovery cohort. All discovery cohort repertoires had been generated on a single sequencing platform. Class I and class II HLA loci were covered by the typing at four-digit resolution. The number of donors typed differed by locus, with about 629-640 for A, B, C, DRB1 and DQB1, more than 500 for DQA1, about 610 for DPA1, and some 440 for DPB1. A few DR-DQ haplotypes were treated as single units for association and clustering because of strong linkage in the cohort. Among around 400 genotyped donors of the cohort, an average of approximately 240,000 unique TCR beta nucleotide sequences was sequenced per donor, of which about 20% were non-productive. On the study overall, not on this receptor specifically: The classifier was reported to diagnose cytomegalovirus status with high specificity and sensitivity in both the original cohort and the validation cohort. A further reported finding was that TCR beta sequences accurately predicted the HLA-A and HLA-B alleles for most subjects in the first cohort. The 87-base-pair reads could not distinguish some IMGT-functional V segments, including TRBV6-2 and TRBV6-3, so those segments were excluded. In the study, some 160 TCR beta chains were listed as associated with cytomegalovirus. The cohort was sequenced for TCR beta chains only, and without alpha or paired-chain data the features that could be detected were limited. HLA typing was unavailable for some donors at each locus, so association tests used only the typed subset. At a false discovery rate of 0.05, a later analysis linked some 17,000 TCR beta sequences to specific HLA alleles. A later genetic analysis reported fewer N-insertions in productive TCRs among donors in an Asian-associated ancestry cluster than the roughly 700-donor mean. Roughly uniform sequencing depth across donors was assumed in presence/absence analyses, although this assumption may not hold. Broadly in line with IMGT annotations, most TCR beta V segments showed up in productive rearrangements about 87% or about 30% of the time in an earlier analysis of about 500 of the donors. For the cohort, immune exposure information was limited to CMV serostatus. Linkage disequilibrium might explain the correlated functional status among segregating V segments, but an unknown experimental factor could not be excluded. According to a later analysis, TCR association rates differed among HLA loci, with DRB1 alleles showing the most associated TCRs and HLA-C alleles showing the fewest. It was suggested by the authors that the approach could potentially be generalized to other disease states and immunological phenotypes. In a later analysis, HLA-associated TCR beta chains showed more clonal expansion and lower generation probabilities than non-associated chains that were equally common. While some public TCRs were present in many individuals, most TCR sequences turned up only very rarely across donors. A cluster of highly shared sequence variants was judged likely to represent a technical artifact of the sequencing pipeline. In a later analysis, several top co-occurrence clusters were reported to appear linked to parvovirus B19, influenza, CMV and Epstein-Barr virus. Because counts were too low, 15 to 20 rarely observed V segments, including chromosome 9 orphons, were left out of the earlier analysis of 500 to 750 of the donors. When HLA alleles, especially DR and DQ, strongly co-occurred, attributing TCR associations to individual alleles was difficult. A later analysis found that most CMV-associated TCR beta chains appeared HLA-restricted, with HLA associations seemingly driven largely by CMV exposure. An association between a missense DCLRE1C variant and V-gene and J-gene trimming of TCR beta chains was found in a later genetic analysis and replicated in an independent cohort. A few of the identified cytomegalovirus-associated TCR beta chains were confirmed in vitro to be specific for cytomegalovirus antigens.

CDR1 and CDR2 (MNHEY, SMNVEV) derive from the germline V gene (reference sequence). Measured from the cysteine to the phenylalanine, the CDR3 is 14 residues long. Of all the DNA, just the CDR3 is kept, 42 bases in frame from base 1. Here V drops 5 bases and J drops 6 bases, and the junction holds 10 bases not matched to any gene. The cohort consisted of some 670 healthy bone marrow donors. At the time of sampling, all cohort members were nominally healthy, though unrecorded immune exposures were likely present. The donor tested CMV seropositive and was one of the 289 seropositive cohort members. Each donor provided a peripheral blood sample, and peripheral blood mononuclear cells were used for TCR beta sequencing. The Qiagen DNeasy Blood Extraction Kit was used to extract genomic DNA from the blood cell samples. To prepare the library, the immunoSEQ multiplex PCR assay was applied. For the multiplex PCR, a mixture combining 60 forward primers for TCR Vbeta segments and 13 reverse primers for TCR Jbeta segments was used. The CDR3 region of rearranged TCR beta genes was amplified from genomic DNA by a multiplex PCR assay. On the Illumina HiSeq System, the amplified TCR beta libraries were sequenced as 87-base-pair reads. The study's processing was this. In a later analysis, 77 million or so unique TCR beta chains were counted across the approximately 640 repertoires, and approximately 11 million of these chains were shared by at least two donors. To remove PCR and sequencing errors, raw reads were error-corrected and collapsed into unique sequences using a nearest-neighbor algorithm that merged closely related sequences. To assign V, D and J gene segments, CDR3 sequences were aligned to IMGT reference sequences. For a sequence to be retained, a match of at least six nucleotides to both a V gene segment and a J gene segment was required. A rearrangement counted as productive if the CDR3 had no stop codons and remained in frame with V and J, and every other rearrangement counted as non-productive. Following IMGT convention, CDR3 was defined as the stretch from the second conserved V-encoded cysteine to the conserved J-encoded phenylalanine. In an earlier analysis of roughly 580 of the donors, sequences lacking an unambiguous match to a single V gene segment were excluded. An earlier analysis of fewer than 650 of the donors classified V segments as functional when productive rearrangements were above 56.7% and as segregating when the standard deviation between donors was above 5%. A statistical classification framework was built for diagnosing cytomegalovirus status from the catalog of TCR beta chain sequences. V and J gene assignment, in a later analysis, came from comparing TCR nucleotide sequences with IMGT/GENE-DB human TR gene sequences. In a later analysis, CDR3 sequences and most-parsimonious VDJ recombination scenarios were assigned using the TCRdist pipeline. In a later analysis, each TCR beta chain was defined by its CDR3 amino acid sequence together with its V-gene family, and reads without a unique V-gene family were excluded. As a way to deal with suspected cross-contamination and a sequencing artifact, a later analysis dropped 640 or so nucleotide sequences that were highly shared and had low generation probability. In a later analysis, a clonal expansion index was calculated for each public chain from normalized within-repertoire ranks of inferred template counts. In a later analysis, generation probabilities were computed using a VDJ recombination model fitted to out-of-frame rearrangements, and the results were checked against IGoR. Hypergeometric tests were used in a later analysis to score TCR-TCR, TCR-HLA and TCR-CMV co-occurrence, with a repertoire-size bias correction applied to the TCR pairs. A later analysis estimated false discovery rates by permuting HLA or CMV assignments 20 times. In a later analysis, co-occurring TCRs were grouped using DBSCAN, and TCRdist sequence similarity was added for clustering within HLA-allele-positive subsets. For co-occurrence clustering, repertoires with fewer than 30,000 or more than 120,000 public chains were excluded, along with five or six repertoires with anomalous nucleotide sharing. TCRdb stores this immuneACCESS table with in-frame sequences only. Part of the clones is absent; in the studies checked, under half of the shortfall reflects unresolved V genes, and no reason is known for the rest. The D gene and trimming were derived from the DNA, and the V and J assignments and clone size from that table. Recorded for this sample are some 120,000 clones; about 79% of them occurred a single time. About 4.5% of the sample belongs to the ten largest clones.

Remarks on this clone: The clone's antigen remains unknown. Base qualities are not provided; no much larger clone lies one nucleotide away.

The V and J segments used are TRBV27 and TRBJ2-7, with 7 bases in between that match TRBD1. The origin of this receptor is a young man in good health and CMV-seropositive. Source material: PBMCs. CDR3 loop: CASSATGTAVEQYF. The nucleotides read TGTGCCAGCAGTGCTACCGGGACAGCGGTCGAGCAGTACTTC.